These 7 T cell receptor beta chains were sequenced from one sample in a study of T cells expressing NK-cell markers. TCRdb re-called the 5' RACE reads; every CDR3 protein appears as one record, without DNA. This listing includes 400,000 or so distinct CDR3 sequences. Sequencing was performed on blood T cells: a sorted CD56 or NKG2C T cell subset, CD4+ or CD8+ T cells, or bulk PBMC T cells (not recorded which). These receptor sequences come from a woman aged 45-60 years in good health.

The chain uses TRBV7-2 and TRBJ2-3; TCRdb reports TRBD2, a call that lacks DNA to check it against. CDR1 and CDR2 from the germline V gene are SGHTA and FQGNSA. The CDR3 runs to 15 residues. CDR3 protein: CASSTLAGRGDTQYF.

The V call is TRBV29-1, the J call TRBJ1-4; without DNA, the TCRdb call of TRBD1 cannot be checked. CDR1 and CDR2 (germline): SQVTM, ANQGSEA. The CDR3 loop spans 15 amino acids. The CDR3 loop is CSVGTGLRTNEKLFF.

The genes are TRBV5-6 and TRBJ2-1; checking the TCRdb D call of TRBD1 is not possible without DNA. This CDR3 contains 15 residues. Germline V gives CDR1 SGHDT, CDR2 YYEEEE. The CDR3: CASSFFRTENNEQFF.

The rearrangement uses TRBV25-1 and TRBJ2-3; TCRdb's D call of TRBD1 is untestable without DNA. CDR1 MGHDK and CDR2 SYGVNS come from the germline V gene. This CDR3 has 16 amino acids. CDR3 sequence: CASSAQRTGWADTQYF.

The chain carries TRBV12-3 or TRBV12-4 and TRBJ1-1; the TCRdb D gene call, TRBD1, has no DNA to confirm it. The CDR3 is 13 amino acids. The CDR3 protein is CASQQGSGTEAFF.

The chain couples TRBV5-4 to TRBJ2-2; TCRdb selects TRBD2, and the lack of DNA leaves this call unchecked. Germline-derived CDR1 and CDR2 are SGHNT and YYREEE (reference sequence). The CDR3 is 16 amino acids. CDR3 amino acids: CASSSGTSGRAAELFF.

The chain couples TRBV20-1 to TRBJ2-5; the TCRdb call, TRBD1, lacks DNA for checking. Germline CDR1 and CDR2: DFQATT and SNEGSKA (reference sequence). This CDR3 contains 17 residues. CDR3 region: CSANAELGTGGWETQYF.